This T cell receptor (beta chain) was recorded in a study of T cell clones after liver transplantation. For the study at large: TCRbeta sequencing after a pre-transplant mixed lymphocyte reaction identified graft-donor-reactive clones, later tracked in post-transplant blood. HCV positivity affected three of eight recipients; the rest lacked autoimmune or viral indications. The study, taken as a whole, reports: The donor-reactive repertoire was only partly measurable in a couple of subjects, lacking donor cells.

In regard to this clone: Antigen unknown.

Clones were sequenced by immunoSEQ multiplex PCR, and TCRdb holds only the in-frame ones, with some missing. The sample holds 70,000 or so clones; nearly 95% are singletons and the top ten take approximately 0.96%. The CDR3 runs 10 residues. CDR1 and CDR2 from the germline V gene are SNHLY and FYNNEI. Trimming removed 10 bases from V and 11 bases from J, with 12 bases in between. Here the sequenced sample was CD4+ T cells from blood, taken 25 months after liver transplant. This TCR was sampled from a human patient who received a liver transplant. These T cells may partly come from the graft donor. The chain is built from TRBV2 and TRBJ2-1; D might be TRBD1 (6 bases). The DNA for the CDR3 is TGTGCCACCCTGACAGGCCAGCAGTTCTTC. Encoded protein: CATLTGQQFF.